By sample fraction, the clone carrying this T cell receptor (beta chain) is hyperexpanded. Antigen specificity is unknown. The sample belongs to a study of spatial heterogeneity in lung cancer. Every TCR cDNA molecule carried a tag that served as a unique molecular identifier. TCRdb reprocessed the 5' RACE reads with MiXCR, giving one entry per CDR3 protein. The data show about 850 distinct CDR3 sequences, almost 70% seen once. Study-wide findings and caveats: Coverage was estimated at roughly 7% of tumor T cells for alpha chains and approximately 14% for beta chains. The number of expanded tumor alpha and beta chains correlated with mutation number. Nonsynonymous mutations, ubiquitous and regional, were tracked respectively by counts of ubiquitous and regional expanded TCRs.

Indicated time point: sample taken at primary tumor resection. No cells were sorted before sequencing. The whole RNA sequenced was extracted from tumor, nontumor lung or frozen PBMC. After removal of 3 bases from V and 7 bases from J, the junction contained 15 bases not matched to a gene. Germline V gene sequence: CDR1 KGHSH, CDR2 LQKENI. The CDR3 has 17 amino acids. The source was lung tumor tissue, collected at surgery. The chain carries TRBV18 and TRBJ1-5, with 7 positions matching TRBD1. The clonotype comes from a male donor with early-stage non-small cell lung cancer. In nucleotides, the CDR3 is TGTGCCAGCTCACCCCCCGCACATTCAGGGGGAAGGCAGCCCCAGCATTTT. It is translated as CASSPPAHSGGRQPQHF.